This T cell receptor beta chain derives from a study of T-cell reconstitution after alpha-beta-depleted transplantation in children. Details on this clonotype: A much larger clonotype is one base distant, so this may be a read error.

The CDR3 sequence is 15 residues long. V was clipped by 5 bases and J by 9 bases, with 20 bases between them. CDR1 and CDR2 from the germline V gene are MNHEY and SVGAGI. As it was prepared, the TCRbeta library received unique molecular identifiers. One entry per CDR3 protein results from TCRdb running MiXCR on the PCR reads. The sample shows approximately 490,000 distinct CDR3 sequences, around 12% of them seen only once. This TCR came from a human donor who donated a stem cell graft to a child with combined immunodeficiency. This sample comprised PBMCs from the stem cell graft donor, obtained from the stem cell graft. V and J are TRBV6-5 and TRBJ2-1; D may be TRBD2 (6 bases). CDR3 in amino acids: CASSTSATSPREQFF. The CDR3 DNA follows: TGTGCCAGCAGTACCTCGGCAACTAGCCCCCGTGAGCAGTTCTTC.